This T cell receptor beta chain originates from a study of blood T cell repertoires in COVID-19. Only in-frame clones appear in the TCRdb table, and some are missing; sequencing was by immunoSEQ multiplex PCR. This table has about 310,000 clones, about nine tenths appearing once. Looked up from germline, CDR1 is SGHNT and CDR2 is YYREEE (reference sequence). The CDR3 contains 16 residues. V was pared by 0 bases and J by 4 bases, with 7 bases of the junction left unmatched. This sequence originates from a man aged 45-65 years with active or convalescent COVID-19. The source material was peripheral blood. This chain connects TRBV5-4 to TRBJ2-1, with TRBD2 identical over 7 bases. The CDR3 coding sequence is TGTGCCAGCAGCTTGGCCTCCAGCGGGATTTACAATGAGCAGTTCTTC. Translated: CASSLASSGIYNEQFF. The variable domain in full, completed from reference TRBV5-4 and TRBJ2-1, reads ETGVTQSPTHLIKTRGQQVTLRCSSQSGHNTVSWYQQALGQGPQFIFQYYREEENGRGNFPPRFSGLQFPNYSSELNVNALELDDSALYLCASSLASSGIYNEQFFGPGTRLTVL.